The sequence of this T cell receptor beta chain was determined in a study of OX40 agonist ivuxolimab in advanced cancers. Looking at the study overall: Intravenous ivuxolimab was administered to patients every 2 weeks at 0.01 to 10 mg/kg. Study conclusions and caveats: Both blood CD4+ and CD8+ T cells showed clonal growth by week 6 at 0.1 to 3.0 mg/kg.

There are a few counts of this clone. Its antigen is as yet unknown. The protocol was immunoSEQ multiplex PCR, while the TCRdb copy is restricted to in-frame clones and leaves out a portion. The sample holds tens of thousands of clones, 75% to 80% seen once. Deletions cut 10 bases from V and 5 bases from J, with 9 bases between. The length of the CDR3 is 11 residues. CDR1 is LNHDA, CDR2 SQIVND, per germline (reference sequence). The material was CD4+ or CD8+ T cells sorted from blood, obtained in a trial of the OX40 agonist ivuxolimab. V and J are TRBV19 and TRBJ1-3, with D hard to call. This TCR was sampled from an adult with an advanced solid tumor such as melanoma, head and neck, liver or kidney cancer. CDR3: CATDRRNTIYF. The CDR3 nucleotides read TGTGCCACGGACCGTCGAAACACCATATATTTT.